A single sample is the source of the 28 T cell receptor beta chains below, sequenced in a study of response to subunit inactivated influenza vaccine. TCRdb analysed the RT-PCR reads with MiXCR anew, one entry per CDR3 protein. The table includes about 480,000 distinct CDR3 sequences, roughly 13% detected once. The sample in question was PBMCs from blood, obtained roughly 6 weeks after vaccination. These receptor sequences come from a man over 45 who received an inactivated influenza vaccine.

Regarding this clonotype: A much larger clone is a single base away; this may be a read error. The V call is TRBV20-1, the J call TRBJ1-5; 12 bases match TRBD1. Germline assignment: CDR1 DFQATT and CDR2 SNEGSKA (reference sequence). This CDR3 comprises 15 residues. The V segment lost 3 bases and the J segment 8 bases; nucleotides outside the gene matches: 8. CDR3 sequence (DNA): TGCAGTGCTAGCGATAGGGACAGGGGGCGCAAGCCCCAGCATTTT. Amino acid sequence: CSASDRDRGRKPQHF.

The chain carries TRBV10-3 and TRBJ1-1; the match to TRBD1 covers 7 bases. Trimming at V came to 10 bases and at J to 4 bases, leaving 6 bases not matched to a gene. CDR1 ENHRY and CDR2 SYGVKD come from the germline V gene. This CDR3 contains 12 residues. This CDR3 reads CATTDRVTEAFF. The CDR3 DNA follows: TGTGCCACGACCGACAGGGTCACTGAAGCTTTCTTT.

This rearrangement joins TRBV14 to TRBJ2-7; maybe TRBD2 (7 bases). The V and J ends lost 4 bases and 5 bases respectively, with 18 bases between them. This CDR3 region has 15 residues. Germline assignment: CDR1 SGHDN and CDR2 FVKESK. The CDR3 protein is CASSPGLGGADEQYF. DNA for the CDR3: TGTGCCAGCAGCCCGGGTTTAGGGGGGGCAGACGAGCAGTACTTC.

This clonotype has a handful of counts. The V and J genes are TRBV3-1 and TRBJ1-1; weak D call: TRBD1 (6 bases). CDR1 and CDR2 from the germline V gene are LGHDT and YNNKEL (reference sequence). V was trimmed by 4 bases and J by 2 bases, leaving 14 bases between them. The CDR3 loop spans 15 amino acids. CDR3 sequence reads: CASSPLQGRNTEAFF. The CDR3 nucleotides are TGTGCCAGCAGCCCTTTACAGGGAAGAAACACTGAAGCTTTCTTT.

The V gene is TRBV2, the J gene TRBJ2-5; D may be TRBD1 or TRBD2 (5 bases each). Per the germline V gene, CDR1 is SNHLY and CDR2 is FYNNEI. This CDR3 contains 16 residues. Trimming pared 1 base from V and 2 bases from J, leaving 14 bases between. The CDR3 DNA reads TGTGCCAGCAGTGAAGGGGGACGGGCTCAGCAAGAGACCCAGTACTTC. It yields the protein CASSEGGRAQQETQYF.

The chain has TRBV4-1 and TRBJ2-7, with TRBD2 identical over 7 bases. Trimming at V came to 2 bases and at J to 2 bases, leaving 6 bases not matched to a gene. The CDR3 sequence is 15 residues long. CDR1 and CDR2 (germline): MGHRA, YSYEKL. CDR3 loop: CASSQSGRAAYEQYF. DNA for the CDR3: TGCGCCAGCAGCCAATCGGGGAGGGCCGCCTACGAGCAGTACTTC.

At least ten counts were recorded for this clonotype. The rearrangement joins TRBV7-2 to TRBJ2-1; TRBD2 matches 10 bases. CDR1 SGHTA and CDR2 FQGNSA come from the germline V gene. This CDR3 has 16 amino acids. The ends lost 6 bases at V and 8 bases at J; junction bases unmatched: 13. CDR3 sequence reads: CASRHNLAGGGDEQFF. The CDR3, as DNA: TGTGCCAGCAGACATAATTTAGCGGGAGGAGGCGATGAGCAGTTCTTC.

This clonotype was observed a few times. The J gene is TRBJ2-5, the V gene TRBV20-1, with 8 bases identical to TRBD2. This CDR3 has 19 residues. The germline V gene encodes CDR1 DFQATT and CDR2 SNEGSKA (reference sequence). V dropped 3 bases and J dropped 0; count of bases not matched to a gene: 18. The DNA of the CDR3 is TGCAGTGCTAGTGGGTCGACGGGAGGGAGGGGCGCAGACCAAGAGACCCAGTACTTC. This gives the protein CSASGSTGGRGADQETQYF.

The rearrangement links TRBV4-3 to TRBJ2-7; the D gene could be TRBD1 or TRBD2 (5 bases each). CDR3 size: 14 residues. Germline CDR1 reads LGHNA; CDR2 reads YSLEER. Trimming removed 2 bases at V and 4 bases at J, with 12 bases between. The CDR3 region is CASSQRQGGYEQYF. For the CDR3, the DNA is TGCGCCAGCAGCCAACGTCAGGGCGGGTACGAGCAGTACTTC.

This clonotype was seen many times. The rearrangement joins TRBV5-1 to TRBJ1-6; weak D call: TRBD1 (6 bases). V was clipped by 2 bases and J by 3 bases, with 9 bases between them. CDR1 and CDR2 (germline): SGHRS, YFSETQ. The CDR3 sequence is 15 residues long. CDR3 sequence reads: CASSFRGVYNSPLHF. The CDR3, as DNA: TGCGCCAGCAGCTTCAGGGGTGTCTATAATTCACCCCTCCACTTT.

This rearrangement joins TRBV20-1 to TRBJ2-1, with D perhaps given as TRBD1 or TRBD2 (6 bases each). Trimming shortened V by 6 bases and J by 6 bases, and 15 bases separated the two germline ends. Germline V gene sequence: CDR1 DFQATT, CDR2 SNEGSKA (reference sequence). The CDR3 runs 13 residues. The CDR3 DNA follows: TGCAGTGCCCAGTCGGGGGCGGTCAATGAGCAGTTCTTC. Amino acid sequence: CSAQSGAVNEQFF.

The CDR3 DNA follows: TGTGCCAGCAGCTTAGGCTCTCTAAGTAACAATGAGCAGTTCTTC. Translated, it gives CASSLGSLSNNEQFF. The rearrangement links TRBV7-2 to TRBJ2-1; D gene ambiguous. The ends were cut back, 1 base at V and 5 bases at J, with 12 bases in the middle. In germline, CDR1 is SGHTA, CDR2 FQGNSA. The CDR3 sequence is 15 residues long.

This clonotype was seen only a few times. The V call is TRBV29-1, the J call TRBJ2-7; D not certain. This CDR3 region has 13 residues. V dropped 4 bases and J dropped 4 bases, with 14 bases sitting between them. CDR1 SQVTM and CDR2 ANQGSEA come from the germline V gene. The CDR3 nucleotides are TGCAGCGTTGGAAGCTTAGCCGGGTACGAGCAGTACTTC. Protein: CSVGSLAGYEQYF.

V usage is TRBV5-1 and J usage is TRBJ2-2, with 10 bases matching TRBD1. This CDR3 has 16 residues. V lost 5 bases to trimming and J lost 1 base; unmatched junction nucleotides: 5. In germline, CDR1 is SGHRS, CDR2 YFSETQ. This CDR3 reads CASRATGGLNTGELFF. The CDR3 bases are TGCGCCAGCAGGGCGACAGGGGGCTTGAACACCGGGGAGCTGTTTTTT.

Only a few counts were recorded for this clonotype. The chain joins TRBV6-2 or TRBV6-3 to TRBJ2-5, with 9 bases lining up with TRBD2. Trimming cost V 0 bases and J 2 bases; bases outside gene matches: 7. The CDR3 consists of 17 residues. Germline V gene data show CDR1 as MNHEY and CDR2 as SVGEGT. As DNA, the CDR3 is TGTGCCAGCAGTTACTCGCGGTCTAGCGGGGATCAAGAGACCCAGTACTTC. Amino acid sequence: CASSYSRSSGDQETQYF.

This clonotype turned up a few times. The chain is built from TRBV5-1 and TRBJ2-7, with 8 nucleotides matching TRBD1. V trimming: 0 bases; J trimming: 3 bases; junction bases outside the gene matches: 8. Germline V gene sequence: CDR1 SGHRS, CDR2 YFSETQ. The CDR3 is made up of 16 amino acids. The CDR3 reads CASSLGGTGTFYEQYF. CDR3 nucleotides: TGCGCCAGCAGCTTGGGGGGGACAGGAACTTTCTACGAGCAGTACTTC.

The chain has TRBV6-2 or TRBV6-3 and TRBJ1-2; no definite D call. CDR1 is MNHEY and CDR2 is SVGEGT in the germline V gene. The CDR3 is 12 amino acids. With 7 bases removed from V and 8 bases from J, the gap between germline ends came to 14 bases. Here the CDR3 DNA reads TGTGCCAGCACCCCCGAGATGGGAGGCTACACCTTC. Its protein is CASTPEMGGYTF.

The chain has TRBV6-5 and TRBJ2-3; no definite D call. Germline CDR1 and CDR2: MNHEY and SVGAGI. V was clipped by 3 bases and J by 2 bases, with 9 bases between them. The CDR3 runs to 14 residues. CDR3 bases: TGTGCCAGCAGTTATCGTGGAAACACAGATACGCAGTATTTT. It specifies CASSYRGNTDTQYF.

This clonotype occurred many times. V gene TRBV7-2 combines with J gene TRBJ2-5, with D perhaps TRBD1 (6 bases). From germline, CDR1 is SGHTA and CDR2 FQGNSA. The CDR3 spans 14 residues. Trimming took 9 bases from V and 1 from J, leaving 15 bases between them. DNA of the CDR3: TGTGCCAGTGGACAGTTAGGGCTCCAAGAGACCCAGTACTTC. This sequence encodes CASGQLGLQETQYF.

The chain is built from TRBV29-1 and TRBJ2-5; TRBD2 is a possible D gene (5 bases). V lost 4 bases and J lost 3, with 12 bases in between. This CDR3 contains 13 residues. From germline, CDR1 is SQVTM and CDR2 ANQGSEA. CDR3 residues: CSVGKQTKETQYF. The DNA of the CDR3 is TGCAGCGTTGGAAAACAGACTAAAGAGACCCAGTACTTC.

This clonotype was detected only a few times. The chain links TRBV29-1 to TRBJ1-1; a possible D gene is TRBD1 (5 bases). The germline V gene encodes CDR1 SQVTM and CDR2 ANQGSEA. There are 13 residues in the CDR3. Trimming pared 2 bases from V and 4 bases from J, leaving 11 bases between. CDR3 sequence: CSVEYQRGTEAFF. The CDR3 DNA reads TGCAGCGTTGAATACCAGAGGGGCACTGAAGCTTTCTTT. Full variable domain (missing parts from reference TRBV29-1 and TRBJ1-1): SAVISQKPSRDICQRGTSLTIQCQVDSQVTMMFWYRQQPGQSLTLIATANQGSEATYESGFVIDKFPISRPNLTFSTLTVSNMSPEDSSIYLCSVEYQRGTEAFFGQGTRLTVV.

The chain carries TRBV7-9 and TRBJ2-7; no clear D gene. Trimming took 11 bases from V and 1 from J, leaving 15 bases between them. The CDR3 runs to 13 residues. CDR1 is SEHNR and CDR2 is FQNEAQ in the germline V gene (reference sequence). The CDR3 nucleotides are TGTGCCGCCGGGCTGTCGGGTTCCTACGAGCAGTACTTC. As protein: CAAGLSGSYEQYF. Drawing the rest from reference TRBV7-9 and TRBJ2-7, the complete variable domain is DTGVSQNPRHKITKRGQNVTFRCDPISEHNRLYWYRQTLGQGPEFLTYFQNEAQLEKSRLLSDRFSAERPKGSFSTLEIQRTEQGDSAMYLCAAGLSGSYEQYFGPGTRLTVT.

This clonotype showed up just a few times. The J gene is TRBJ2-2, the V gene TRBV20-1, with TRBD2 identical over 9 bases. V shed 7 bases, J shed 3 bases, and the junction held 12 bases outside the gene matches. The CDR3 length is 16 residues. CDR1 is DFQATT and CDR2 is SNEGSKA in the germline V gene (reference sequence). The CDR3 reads CSVLPLAGSDTGELFF. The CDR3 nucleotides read TGCAGTGTCCTCCCGCTAGCGGGGAGTGACACCGGGGAGCTGTTTTTT.

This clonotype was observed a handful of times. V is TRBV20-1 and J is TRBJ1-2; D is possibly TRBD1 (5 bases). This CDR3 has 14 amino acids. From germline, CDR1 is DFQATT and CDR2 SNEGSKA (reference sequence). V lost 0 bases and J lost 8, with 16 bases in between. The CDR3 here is CSARDRPGPRGYTF. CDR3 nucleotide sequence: TGCAGTGCTAGAGATAGGCCAGGGCCTAGGGGCTACACCTTC.

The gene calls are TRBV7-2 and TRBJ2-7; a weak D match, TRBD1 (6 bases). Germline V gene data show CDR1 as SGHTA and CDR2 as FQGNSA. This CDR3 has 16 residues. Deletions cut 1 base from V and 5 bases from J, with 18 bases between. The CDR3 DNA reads TGTGCCAGCAGCTTAGTACGTCTGGACAGTCGGAACGAGCAGTACTTC. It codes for CASSLVRLDSRNEQYF.

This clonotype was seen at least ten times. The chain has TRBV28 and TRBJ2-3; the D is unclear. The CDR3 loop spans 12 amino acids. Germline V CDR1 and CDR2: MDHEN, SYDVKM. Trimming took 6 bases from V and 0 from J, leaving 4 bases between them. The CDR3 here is CASRKSTDTQYF. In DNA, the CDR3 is TGTGCCAGCAGAAAAAGCACAGATACGCAGTATTTT.

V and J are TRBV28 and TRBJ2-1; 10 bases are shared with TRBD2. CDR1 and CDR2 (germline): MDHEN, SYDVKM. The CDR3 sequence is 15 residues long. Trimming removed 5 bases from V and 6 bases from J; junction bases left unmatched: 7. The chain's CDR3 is CASSTSGRAGNEQFF. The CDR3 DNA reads TGTGCCAGCAGTACCAGCGGGAGGGCCGGCAATGAGCAGTTCTTC.

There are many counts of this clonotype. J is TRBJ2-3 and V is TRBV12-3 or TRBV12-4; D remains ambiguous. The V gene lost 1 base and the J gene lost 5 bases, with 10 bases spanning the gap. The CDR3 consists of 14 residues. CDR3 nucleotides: TGTGCCAGCAGTTTAGGGCAGGCGTTAGATACGCAGTATTTT. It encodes CASSLGQALDTQYF.